This TCR beta chain was found in a study of blood T cell repertoires in COVID-19. Study background: The origin of the acute and convalescent COVID-19 samples was the United States, Italy and Spain. Nucleic acid was either cDNA or gDNA, and it came from T cells, B-cell-depleted T cells, or PBMCs.

The CDR3 is 13 residues long. V lost 7 bases to trimming and J lost 2 bases, with 9 bases between them. Germline V gene data show CDR1 as SQVTM and CDR2 as ANQGSEA. Authors' data handling: Reference gene primer amplification yielded estimated nucleated cell counts. TCRdb keeps only in-frame clones here, not all; method: immunoSEQ multiplex PCR. The V and J calls and clone size come from that table; D and trimming were worked out from the DNA. Among about 110,000 clones listed, over 75% were seen once. The sequencing sample was made of peripheral blood. The gene calls are TRBV29-1 and TRBJ2-6, with D uncertain. This sequence originates from a woman older than 75 with acute or convalescent COVID-19. The CDR3 region is CSATSAGANVLTF. CDR3 DNA: TGCAGCGCCACGTCGGCTGGGGCCAACGTCCTGACTTTC. The whole variable domain, remainder taken from reference TRBV29-1 and TRBJ2-6, is SAVISQKPSRDICQRGTSLTIQCQVDSQVTMMFWYRQQPGQSLTLIATANQGSEATYESGFVIDKFPISRPNLTFSTLTVSNMSPEDSSIYLCSATSAGANVLTFGAGSRLTVL.